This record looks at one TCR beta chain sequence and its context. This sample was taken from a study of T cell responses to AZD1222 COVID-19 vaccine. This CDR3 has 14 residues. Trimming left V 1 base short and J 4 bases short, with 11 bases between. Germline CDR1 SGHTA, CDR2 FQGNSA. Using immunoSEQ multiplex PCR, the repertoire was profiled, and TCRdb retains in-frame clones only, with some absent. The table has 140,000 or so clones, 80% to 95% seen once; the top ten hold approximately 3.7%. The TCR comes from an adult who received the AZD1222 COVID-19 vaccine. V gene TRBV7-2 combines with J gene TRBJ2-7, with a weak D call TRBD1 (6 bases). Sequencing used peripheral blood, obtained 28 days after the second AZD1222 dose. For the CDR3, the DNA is TGTGCCAGCAGCTTAGTAGGGGGAGCTTACGAGCAGTACTTC. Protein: CASSLVGGAYEQYF.